The clone carrying this TCR beta chain was seen ten or more times. Its antigen remains unidentified. Per the germline V gene, CDR1 is MNHNS and CDR2 is SASEGT. The CDR3 consists of 14 residues. Trimming took 8 bases from V and 7 from J; bases not matched to a gene: 11. The data originate from a study of cytomegalovirus exposure and HLA in healthy donors. Donors sampled were nominally healthy, though unrecorded immune exposures were likely. Study findings and constraints: Information on immune exposure was restricted to one variable (CMV serostatus). The study listed 150 to 200 cytomegalovirus-associated TCR beta chains. Presence/absence analyses rested on an assumption that sequencing depth was roughly uniform across donors.

Vbeta (60) and Jbeta (13) primers were used in the PCR. Some clones are missing from TCRdb's copy, which holds only in-frame ones; the method was immunoSEQ multiplex PCR. Here the sample spans about 150,000 clones, over 65% being singletons. The specimen sequenced was PBMCs. The clonotype comes from a female donor in good health and CMV-seropositive. V and J are TRBV6-1 and TRBJ1-5, with 7 bases matching TRBD1. The CDR3 nucleotides are TGTGCCAGCGGGCCCGGGACCAGGGGGCAGCCCCAGCATTTT. As protein: CASGPGTRGQPQHF.